This T cell receptor (beta chain) stems from a study of shared clonotypes between healthy human individuals. About the research overall: The study used three CD4 naive, three CD4 memory, two CD8 naive and one CD8 memory plate per donor.

The sample holds one count of this clone. Its specificity is unknown. Study results and limitations: It was the non-shared clonotypes that had lower generation probabilities than clonotypes shared by all four donors. Limited genetic and exposure-history diversity came from having few donors.

Positively selected for CCR7, the CD45RO-negative cells used as naive CD8 cells excluded terminally differentiated effector memory CD45RA+ cells. Deep-level assay runs were performed. Repertoires were generated with immunoSEQ multiplex PCR, while TCRdb's copy carries only in-frame clones and drops some. The table includes millions of clones, just over 90% detected once. Trimming removed 6 bases from V and 0 bases from J, with 10 bases in between. The CDR3 contains 14 residues. CDR1 and CDR2 from the germline V gene are SGDLS and YYNGEE. This TCR derives from a man aged 18 to 30 in good health. Some clones in this sample may be carry-over from other donors' samples. Source material: naive CD8+ T cells from PBMCs. The rearrangement joins TRBV9 to TRBJ2-1; unclear D gene. CDR3 nucleotides: TGTGCCAGCAATGGGTTCGCCTCCTACAATGAGCAGTTCTTC. It encodes CASNGFASYNEQFF.